The 19 T cell receptor beta chains listed next were all sequenced from one sample in a study of CD8+ T cells in alopecia areata. Following RNA extraction, reverse transcription yielded cDNA that acted as the sequencing template. TCRdb's table, derived via immunoSEQ multiplex PCR, lists solely in-frame clones and lacks some. The top ten hold 1.2% of the sample, which has some 190,000 clones, 66% seen once. Stated treatment: oral pan-JAK inhibitor, 5-10 mg twice daily. Sequencing used CD4+ T cells sorted from blood, obtained at roughly week 45, from a patient treated with tofacitinib. The receptors were sampled from a human donor with alopecia areata.

About this clone: Other DNA sequences in this specimen translate into the identical CDR3. This chain links TRBV20-1 with TRBJ2-7; D remains ambiguous. The V gene's germline CDR1 is DFQATT and CDR2 SNEGSKA (reference sequence). The CDR3 is made up of 11 amino acids. V shed 0 bases and J shed 6 bases, with 6 bases lying between them. In DNA, the CDR3 is TGCAGTGCTAGAGATCTTTCCGAGCAGTACTTC. It specifies CSARDLSEQYF.

The chain links TRBV10-3 to TRBJ1-6; a possible D gene is TRBD1 (5 bases). The CDR3 spans 13 residues. Germline lookup yields CDR1 ENHRY and CDR2 SYGVKD. The V gene lost 10 bases and the J gene lost 6 bases, with 13 bases spanning the gap. CDR3 sequence: CATTGTTNSPLHF. The CDR3 DNA is TGTGCCACCACCGGGACCACTAATTCACCCCTCCACTTT.

This clone was picked up a small number of times. This chain uses TRBV6-5 with TRBJ2-1, with D possibly being TRBD2 (5 bases). Per the germline V gene, CDR1 is MNHEY and CDR2 is SVGAGI. The CDR3 runs to 15 residues. Trimming took off 6 bases at V and 0 bases at J, with 12 bases between the two ends. CDR3 sequence (DNA): TGTGCCAGCAGCCCAAGCGGCCTCTCCTACAATGAGCAGTTCTTC. Its translation is CASSPSGLSYNEQFF.

The V call is TRBV9, the J call TRBJ1-5, with 7 bases matching TRBD1. Germline CDR1 and CDR2: SGDLS and YYNGEE. Trimming took 3 bases from V and 6 from J; bases not matched to a gene: 9. CDR3 length equals 15 residues. The CDR3 here is CASSAGDREGQPQHF. CDR3 bases: TGTGCCAGCAGCGCCGGAGACAGGGAGGGTCAGCCCCAGCATTTT.

This chain uses TRBV5-4 with TRBJ2-3, with TRBD2 matching over 10 bases. Germline CDR1 SGHNT, CDR2 YYREEE (reference sequence). With 2 bases clipped from V and 3 bases from J, the junction kept 3 bases outside the gene matches. This CDR3 is built from 15 residues. As DNA, the CDR3 is TGTGCCAGCAGCTTAGAGCGGGGGGGAACAGATACGCAGTATTTT. This gives the protein CASSLERGGTDTQYF.

There are a few counts of this clone. The CDR3 region is CASSLNSDEQFF. The CDR3 coding sequence is TGTGCCAGCAGCTTGAATTCGGATGAGCAGTTCTTC. The rearrangement joins TRBV5-6 to TRBJ2-1, with no clear D. The CDR3 loop spans 12 amino acids. The germline V gene has CDR1 SGHDT and CDR2 YYEEEE. V was trimmed by 1 base and J by 8 bases, leaving 7 bases between them.

This clone was seen only once. The genes are TRBV7-2 and TRBJ1-1; 8 nucleotides line up with TRBD1. J was trimmed by 5 bases and V by 5 bases; bases with no gene match: 10. This CDR3 region has 15 residues. The germline gives CDR1 SGHTA, CDR2 FQGNSA. This chain's CDR3 is CASSPRGQALTEAFF. In DNA, the CDR3 is TGTGCCAGCAGCCCGCGGGGACAGGCTTTGACTGAAGCTTTCTTT.

The gene calls are TRBV30 and TRBJ1-1, with 8 bases fitting TRBD1. CDR3 size: 14 residues. Germline lookup yields CDR1 GTSNPN and CDR2 SVGIG (reference sequence). V shed 4 bases and J 4 bases; nucleotides not matched to a gene: 8. The CDR3 DNA reads TGTGCCTGGACCCGACAGGGGAGGGGCACTGAAGCTTTCTTT. Its translation is CAWTRQGRGTEAFF.

The chain links TRBV7-3 to TRBJ2-3; a weak D match, TRBD1 (6 bases). The CDR3 spans 13 residues. CDR1 and CDR2 (germline): SGHTA, FQGTGA. V lost 1 base to trimming and J lost 4 bases, with 6 bases between them. The CDR3 protein is CASSLRGPDTQYF. The CDR3, as DNA: TGTGCCAGCAGCTTAAGGGGGCCAGATACGCAGTATTTT. Filled out from reference TRBV7-3 and TRBJ2-3, the complete variable domain reads GAGVSQTPSNKVTEKGKYVELRCDPISGHTALYWYRQSLGQGPEFLIYFQGTGAADDSGLPNDRFFAVRPEGSVSTLKIQRTERGDSAVYLCASSLRGPDTQYFGPGTRLTVL.

The chain is built from TRBV10-3 and TRBJ2-7; D perhaps matches TRBD1 (6 bases). CDR1 is ENHRY, CDR2 SYGVKD, per germline. The CDR3 spans 13 residues. Deletions cut 11 bases from V and 0 bases from J, with 14 bases between. The CDR3 DNA reads as TGTGCCGCCCTCGGACAGCACTCCTACGAGCAGTACTTC. It is translated as CAALGQHSYEQYF.

The V and J genes are TRBV25-1 and TRBJ2-5; TRBD1 might be the D (6 bases). CDR3 size: 16 residues. The V end lost 3 bases, the J end lost 5 bases, and 19 bases lay between the germline ends. Germline V gene lookup returns CDR1 MGHDK and CDR2 SYGVNS. CDR3 residues: CASSEPLAGDRETQYF. The CDR3 DNA follows: TGTGCCAGCAGTGAGCCCCTGGCAGGGGATCGGGAGACCCAGTACTTC.

The rearrangement uses TRBV4-3 and TRBJ1-5; the D gene is possibly TRBD1 (5 bases). Trimming took 0 bases from V and 7 from J, leaving 13 bases between them. The CDR3 is made up of 15 amino acids. Germline V CDR1 and CDR2: LGHNA, YSLEER. The CDR3 region is CASSQDVQGWQPQHF. CDR3 DNA sequence: TGCGCCAGCAGCCAAGATGTCCAGGGCTGGCAGCCCCAGCATTTT.

This clone was found once. CDR3 nucleotide sequence: TGCGCCAGCAGTTTGAGGGCCGAGTACCAAGAGACCCAGTACTTC. Its protein is CASSLRAEYQETQYF. The V and J genes are TRBV5-1 and TRBJ2-5; a possible D gene is TRBD2 (5 bases). The V end was cut by 5 bases, the J end by 0 bases, with 14 bases between. CDR1 and CDR2 (germline): SGHRS, YFSETQ. The CDR3 sequence is 15 residues long.

This clone showed up just once. This chain uses TRBV29-1 with TRBJ2-7; D not certain. The CDR3 is 12 amino acids. The germline V and J ends were trimmed by 4 bases and 3 bases, with 10 bases remaining between them. Per the germline V gene, CDR1 is SQVTM and CDR2 is ANQGSEA. This CDR3 reads CSVGEGIYEQYF. The CDR3, as DNA: TGCAGCGTTGGTGAAGGAATCTACGAGCAGTACTTC.

This chain uses TRBV5-1 with TRBJ1-6; 7 nucleotides align to TRBD1. The CDR3 covers 14 residues. Germline V gene lookup returns CDR1 SGHRS and CDR2 YFSETQ. With V trimmed by 6 bases and J by 6 bases, 6 bases remained unmatched. The DNA of the CDR3 is TGCGCCAGCACGTTGGGACAGTCTAATTCACCCCTCCACTTT. Translation gives CASTLGQSNSPLHF.

The chain couples TRBV29-1 to TRBJ1-1; no definite D call. This CDR3 is 14 amino acids long. Germline CDR1 reads SQVTM; CDR2 reads ANQGSEA. V was cut by 7 bases and J by 1 base, with 16 bases left in between. The DNA of the CDR3 is TGCAGCGCTGCGGTAGGGCCGAGGAACACTGAAGCTTTCTTT. It is translated as CSAAVGPRNTEAFF. The full variable domain, rest sourced from reference TRBV29-1 and TRBJ1-1, is SAVISQKPSRDICQRGTSLTIQCQVDSQVTMMFWYRQQPGQSLTLIATANQGSEATYESGFVIDKFPISRPNLTFSTLTVSNMSPEDSSIYLCSAAVGPRNTEAFFGQGTRLTVV.

This clone was recorded once. The chain uses TRBV30 and TRBJ1-1; D not resolved. From germline, CDR1 is GTSNPN and CDR2 SVGIG (reference sequence). The CDR3 covers 12 residues. Trimming stripped 4 bases from V and 10 bases from J, with 16 bases between. The CDR3 DNA reads TGTGCCTGGAAAGGTGGAGGTCCCGGAGCTTTCTTT. Its protein is CAWKGGGPGAFF. Full variable domain (missing parts from reference TRBV30 and TRBJ1-1): SQTIHQWPATLVQPVGSPLSLECTVEGTSNPNLYWYRQAAGRGLQLLFYSVGIGQISSEVPQNLSASRPQDRQFILSSKKLLLSDSGFYLCAWKGGGPGAFFGQGTRLTVV.

V gene TRBV27 combines with J gene TRBJ1-2; D may be TRBD1 (5 bases). There are 15 residues in the CDR3. In germline, CDR1 is MNHEY, CDR2 SMNVEV (reference sequence). V lost 3 bases and J lost 1, with 12 bases in between. The CDR3 region has the DNA TGTGCCAGCAGTTTGGGGCCTTCCATTAACTATGGCTACACCTTC. It translates to CASSLGPSINYGYTF.

CDR3 bases: TGTGCCAGCTCACAAGGGGTGGCAGCGGGTTCACCCCTCCACTTT. This codes for CASSQGVAAGSPLHF. The chain joins TRBV18 to TRBJ1-6; weak D call: TRBD1 (5 bases). Germline CDR1 is KGHSH and CDR2 is LQKENI. The V end was cut by 4 bases, the J end by 9 bases, with 16 bases between. This CDR3 spans 15 amino acids.